This T cell receptor beta chain was identified in a study of OX40 agonist ivuxolimab in advanced cancers. Study summary: The treatment was a fully human IgG2 OX40 agonist, ivuxolimab. Ivuxolimab was administered intravenously to patients at 0.01 to 10 mg/kg every 2 weeks. Subjects had a mean age of roughly 60 years, with a range of about 23 to 79; just over 80% were male.

Baseline was the first blood sampling point, followed by cycle 4 day 1 and cycle 7 day 1. CDR3 length: 15 residues. The junction had 6 bases not matched to a gene; V was cut back by 6 bases and J by 5 bases. Per the germline V gene, CDR1 is MNHNY and CDR2 is SVGAGI (reference sequence). Some clones are missing from TCRdb's copy, which holds only in-frame ones; the method was immunoSEQ multiplex PCR. The table includes 45,000 to 55,000 clones, 65% to 85% detected once. The sample consisted of CD4+ or CD8+ T cells sorted from blood, taken in a trial of the OX40 agonist ivuxolimab. This receptor was taken from an adult with an advanced solid tumor such as melanoma, head and neck, liver or kidney cancer. V and J are TRBV6-6 and TRBJ1-6, with 8 bases identical to TRBD1. The CDR3 DNA follows: TGTGCCAGCAGACAGACAGGGGCCAATAATTCACCCCTCCACTTT. Its translation: CASRQTGANNSPLHF.